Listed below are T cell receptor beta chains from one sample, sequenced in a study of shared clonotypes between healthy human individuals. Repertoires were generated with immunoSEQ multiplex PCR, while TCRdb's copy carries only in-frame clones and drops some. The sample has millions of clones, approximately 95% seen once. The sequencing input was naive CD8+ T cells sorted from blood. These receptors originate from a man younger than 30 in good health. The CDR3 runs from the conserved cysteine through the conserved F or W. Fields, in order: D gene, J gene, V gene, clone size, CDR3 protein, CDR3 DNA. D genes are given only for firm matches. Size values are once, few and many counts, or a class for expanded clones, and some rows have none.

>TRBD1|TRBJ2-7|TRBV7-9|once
CASSHGTGETYEQYF
TGTGCCAGCAGCCACGGGACAGGGGAAACCTACGAGCAGTACTTC
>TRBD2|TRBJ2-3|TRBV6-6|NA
CASSRAGAGTDTQYF
TGTGCCAGCAGTCGAGCGGGGGCGGGCACAGATACGCAGTATTTT
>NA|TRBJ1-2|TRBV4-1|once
CASSQDFAVSYGYTF
TGCGCCAGCAGCCAAGATTTCGCAGTTTCCTATGGCTACACCTTC
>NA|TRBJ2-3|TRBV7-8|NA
CASSLSTDTQYF
TGTGCCAGCAGCCTTAGCACAGATACGCAGTATTTT
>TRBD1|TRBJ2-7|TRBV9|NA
CASSVGDSGYYEQYF
TGTGCCAGCAGCGTAGGGGACAGTGGTTACTACGAGCAGTACTTC
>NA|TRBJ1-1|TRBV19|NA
CASILWSGTEAFF
TGTGCCAGTATCTTGTGGTCGGGGACTGAAGCTTTCTTT
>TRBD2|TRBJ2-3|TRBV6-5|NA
CASSYAAGEHTDTQYF
TGTGCCAGCAGTTACGCAGCGGGGGAGCACACAGATACGCAGTATTTT
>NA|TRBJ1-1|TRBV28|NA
CASSPPASWEWTEAFF
TGTGCCAGCAGCCCACCGGCGTCATGGGAATGGACTGAAGCTTTCTTT
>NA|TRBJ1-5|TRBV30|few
CAWVEIFPRGMGNQPQHF
TGTGCCTGGGTGGAGATCTTCCCCAGGGGAATGGGGAATCAGCCCCAGCATTTT
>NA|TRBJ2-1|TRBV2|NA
CASSGEDEQFF
TGTGCCAGCAGTGGTGAGGATGAGCAGTTCTTC
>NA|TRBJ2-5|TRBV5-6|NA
CASSLKGYQETQYF
TGTGCCAGCAGCCTGAAGGGGTACCAAGAGACCCAGTACTTC
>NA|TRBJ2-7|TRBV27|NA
CASSLMRGRGYEQYF
TGTGCCAGCAGTTTAATGAGGGGGAGGGGGTACGAGCAGTACTTC
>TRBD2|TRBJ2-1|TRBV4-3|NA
CASSQDRTGGYNEQFF
TGCGCCAGCAGCCAAGATAGGACGGGAGGCTACAATGAGCAGTTCTTC
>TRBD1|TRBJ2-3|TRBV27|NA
CASSLMTGGLDTQYF
TGTGCCAGCAGTTTAATGACAGGGGGTTTAGATACGCAGTATTTT
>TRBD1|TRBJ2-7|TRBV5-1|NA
CASSLGQGGYEQYF
TGCGCCAGCAGCTTGGGACAGGGGGGCTACGAGCAGTACTTC
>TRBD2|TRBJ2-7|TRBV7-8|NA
CASSLTSGSQSYEQYF
TGTGCCAGCAGCCTGACTAGCGGGAGCCAATCCTACGAGCAGTACTTC
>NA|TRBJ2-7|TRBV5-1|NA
CASSLAATYEQYF
TGCGCCAGCAGCTTGGCGGCAACCTACGAGCAGTACTTC
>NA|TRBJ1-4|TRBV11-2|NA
CASSVQGGWTNEKLFF
TGTGCCAGCAGCGTACAGGGAGGTTGGACTAATGAAAAACTGTTTTTT
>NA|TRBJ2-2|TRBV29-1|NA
CSVTDTGELFF
TGCAGCGTAACTGACACCGGGGAGCTGTTTTTT
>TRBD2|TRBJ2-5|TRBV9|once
CASSASGSGETQYF
TGTGCCAGCAGCGCTAGCGGGAGCGGGGAGACCCAGTACTTC
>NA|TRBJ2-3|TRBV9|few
CASSVGRTDTQYF
TGTGCCAGCAGCGTAGGAAGAACAGATACGCAGTATTTT
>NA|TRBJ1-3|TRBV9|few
CASSVAPAPGYTIYF
TGTGCCAGCAGCGTAGCCCCCGCCCCGGGCTACACCATATATTTT
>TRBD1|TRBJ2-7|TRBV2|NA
CASTPETGTSYEQYF
TGTGCCAGCACCCCCGAGACAGGGACATCCTACGAGCAGTACTTC
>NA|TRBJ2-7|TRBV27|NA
CASSLAGFGYEQYF
TGTGCCAGCAGTTTGGCAGGGTTCGGATACGAGCAGTACTTC
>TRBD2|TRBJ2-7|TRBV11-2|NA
CASSSATGGLDLYEQYF
TGTGCCAGCAGCTCAGCTACGGGGGGTCTTGACCTGTACGAGCAGTACTTC
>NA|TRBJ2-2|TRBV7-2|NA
CASSSVGGTGELFF
TGTGCCAGCAGCTCCGTCGGGGGCACCGGGGAGCTGTTTTTT
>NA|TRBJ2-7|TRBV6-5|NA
CASSPGTWTYEQYF
TGTGCCAGCAGCCCCGGGACCTGGACCTACGAGCAGTACTTC
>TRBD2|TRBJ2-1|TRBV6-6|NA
CASSYLAGGEQFF
TGTGCCAGCAGTTACTTAGCGGGAGGGGAGCAGTTCTTC
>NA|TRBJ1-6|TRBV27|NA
CASSEQWSSYNSPLHF
TGTGCCAGCAGTGAGCAGTGGAGCTCCTATAATTCACCCCTCCACTTT
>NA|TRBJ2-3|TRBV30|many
CAWSRSSDTQYF
TGTGCCTGGAGCCGGAGTTCAGATACGCAGTATTTT
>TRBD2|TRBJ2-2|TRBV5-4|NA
CASSWTSSGELFF
TGTGCCAGCAGCTGGACTAGCTCCGGGGAGCTGTTTTTT
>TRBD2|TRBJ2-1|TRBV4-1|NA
CASSQTGGSYNEQFF
TGCGCCAGCAGCCAAACGGGGGGATCCTACAATGAGCAGTTCTTC
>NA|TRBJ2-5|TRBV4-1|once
CASSQGTLARQGETQYF
TGCGCCAGCAGCCAAGGGACGCTGGCTCGGCAGGGAGAGACCCAGTACTTC
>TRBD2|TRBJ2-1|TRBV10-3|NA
CAISVRGGIFDNEQFF
TGTGCCATCAGTGTTCGCGGGGGGATCTTTGACAATGAGCAGTTCTTC
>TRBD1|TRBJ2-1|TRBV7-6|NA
CASSLGGTGINEQFF
TGTGCCAGCAGCTTAGGCGGGACAGGCATCAATGAGCAGTTCTTC
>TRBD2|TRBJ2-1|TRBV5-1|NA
CASSSAGLAPYNEQFF
TGCGCCAGCAGCTCAGCGGGACTAGCTCCCTACAATGAGCAGTTCTTC
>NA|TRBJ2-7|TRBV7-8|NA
CASVPDRTSSYEQYF
TGTGCCAGCGTCCCCGACAGGACGTCCTCCTACGAGCAGTACTTC
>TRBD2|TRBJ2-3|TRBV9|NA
CASSVGSGRTDTQYF
TGTGCCAGCAGCGTAGGTAGCGGGAGAACAGATACGCAGTATTTT
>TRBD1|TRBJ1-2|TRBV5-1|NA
CASSAGPGTGDFVHGYTF
TGCGCCAGCAGCGCGGGGCCCGGGACAGGGGACTTCGTACATGGCTACACCTTC
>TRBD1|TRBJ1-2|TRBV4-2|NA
CASSRGQGYGYTF
TGTGCCAGCAGCCGGGGACAGGGCTATGGCTACACCTTC
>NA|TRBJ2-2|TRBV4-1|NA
CASSQGGTRVNTGELFF
TGCGCCAGCAGCCAAGGGGGCACCAGGGTGAACACCGGGGAGCTGTTTTTT
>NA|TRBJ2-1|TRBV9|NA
CASSVVGGGEQFF
TGTGCCAGCAGCGTAGTCGGGGGAGGTGAGCAGTTCTTC
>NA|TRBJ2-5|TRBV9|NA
CASSVDPLEGSIETQYF
TGTGCCAGCAGCGTAGACCCCCTAGAGGGGTCCATAGAGACCCAGTACTTC
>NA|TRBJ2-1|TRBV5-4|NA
CASSGAGPRANEQFF
TGTGCCAGCAGCGGGGCGGGACCGAGGGCCAATGAGCAGTTCTTC